A single sample is the source of the 26 T cell receptor beta chains below, sequenced in a study of T cell responses to AZD1222 COVID-19 vaccine. TCRdb's table, derived via immunoSEQ multiplex PCR, lists solely in-frame clones and lacks some. The sample lists around 110,000 clones, 80% to 90% occurring once. The sequencing here drew on peripheral blood, taken on day 0 of AZD1222 vaccination. These receptors originate from an adult in good health.

The V and J genes are TRBV18 and TRBJ1-4; 7 positions agree with TRBD1. Germline V gene data show CDR1 as KGHSH and CDR2 as LQKENI. The CDR3 contains 15 residues. The junction had 4 bases not matched to a gene; V was cut back by 2 bases and J by 4 bases. CDR3 nucleotide sequence: TGTGCCAGCTCACCAGGACAGGTTAATAATGAAAAACTGTTTTTT. Its translation is CASSPGQVNNEKLFF.

V and J are TRBV3-1 (or the pseudogene TRBV3-2) and TRBJ2-2, with D possibly being TRBD1 (6 bases). Trimming took off 2 bases at V and 2 bases at J, with 12 bases between the two ends. CDR1 and CDR2 (germline): LGHDT, YNNKEL (reference sequence). The CDR3 runs to 16 residues. CDR3 protein: CASSQPGTPNTGELFF. Here the CDR3 DNA reads TGTGCCAGCAGCCAACCAGGGACACCAAACACCGGGGAGCTGTTTTTT.

The chain couples TRBV3-1 (or the pseudogene TRBV3-2) to TRBJ2-3; D possibly corresponds to TRBD2 (6 bases). Per the germline V gene, CDR1 is LGHDT and CDR2 is YNNKEL (reference sequence). There are 16 residues in the CDR3. With 4 bases removed from V and 0 bases from J, the gap between germline ends came to 14 bases. CDR3 DNA sequence: TGTGCCAGCAGCCCGCAGTCGGGACTTAGCACAGATACGCAGTATTTT. The encoded protein is CASSPQSGLSTDTQYF.

The rearrangement uses TRBV9 and TRBJ2-5, with TRBD2 as a possible D gene (5 bases). The V end was cut by 0 bases, the J end by 5 bases, with 11 bases between. The germline gives CDR1 SGDLS, CDR2 YYNGEE. CDR3 length: 14 amino acids. For the CDR3, the DNA is TGTGCCAGCAGCGTAGAGGGAGCTGAGGAGACCCAGTACTTC. Protein product: CASSVEGAEETQYF.

This sequence joins TRBV4-3 and TRBJ2-7; a weak D match, TRBD2 (6 bases). This CDR3 is 16 amino acids long. Germline V gene lookup returns CDR1 LGHNA and CDR2 YSLEER. The germline V and J ends were trimmed by 0 bases and 1 base, with 13 bases remaining between them. CDR3 in amino acids: CASSQDWTAGSYEQYF. The CDR3 DNA follows: TGCGCCAGCAGCCAAGATTGGACGGCGGGATCCTACGAGCAGTACTTC.

The V gene is TRBV2, the J gene TRBJ2-1, with D perhaps TRBD1 (6 bases). Looked up from germline, CDR1 is SNHLY and CDR2 is FYNNEI. V lost 7 bases and J lost 3, with 19 bases in between. This CDR3 contains 16 residues. CDR3 region: CASNGQPTYLYNEQFF. DNA of the CDR3: TGTGCCAGCAACGGACAGCCCACCTATCTCTACAATGAGCAGTTCTTC.

This clone has more than one count but fewer than ten. The rearrangement uses TRBV19 and TRBJ1-2, with TRBD1 identical over 9 bases. The CDR3 consists of 16 residues. Germline V lookup: CDR1 LNHDA, CDR2 SQIVND (reference sequence). Trimming took 10 bases from V and 8 from J; bases not matched to a gene: 20. The chain's CDR3 is CATRRGQGPSGGGYTF. The DNA of the CDR3 is TGTGCCACTCGAAGGGGACAGGGCCCCTCCGGTGGCGGCTACACCTTC.

This clone showed up just once. DNA of the CDR3: TGTGCCAGCAACCCTTCAGGGGCAGGGCCTGAAGCTTTCTTT. It is translated as CASNPSGAGPEAFF. The chain is built from TRBV9 and TRBJ1-1; TRBD1 is a possible D gene (6 bases). V was trimmed by 6 bases and J by 6 bases, leaving 18 bases between them. Germline V CDR1 and CDR2: SGDLS, YYNGEE. The CDR3 spans 14 residues.

The CDR3 loop is CASSLVRASGRLYEQYF. CDR3 nucleotide sequence: TGTGCCAGCAGCTTAGTTCGTGCTAGCGGGAGACTCTACGAGCAGTACTTC. V is TRBV7-9 and J is TRBJ2-7; 10 bases are shared with TRBD2. CDR3 length equals 17 residues. After removal of 1 base from V and 3 bases from J, the junction contained 9 bases not matched to a gene. Germline assignment: CDR1 SEHNR and CDR2 FQNEAQ (reference sequence).

This sequence joins TRBV28 and TRBJ1-2; D gene ambiguous. Deletions cut 2 bases from V and 3 bases from J, with 7 bases between. Germline V lookup: CDR1 MDHEN, CDR2 SYDVKM. This CDR3 contains 13 residues. The CDR3 region has the DNA TGTGCCAGCAGTTTACGGACGGACTATGGCTACACCTTC. This encodes CASSLRTDYGYTF.

The chain combines TRBV11-2 with TRBJ1-2; 9 bases line up with TRBD1. CDR1 and CDR2 (germline): SGHAT, FQNNGV. The V gene end was trimmed by 8 bases and the J gene end by 4 bases; junction bases not matched to a gene: 8. This CDR3 is built from 14 residues. CDR3 in DNA: TGTGCCAGCGACCAGGGACAGGGTACCTATGGCTACACCTTC. It encodes CASDQGQGTYGYTF.

The chain links TRBV28 to TRBJ2-1; 7 positions match TRBD2. V lost 8 bases, J lost 4 bases, and 8 bases stayed unmatched. From germline, CDR1 is MDHEN and CDR2 SYDVKM. This CDR3 has 14 residues. The CDR3 DNA follows: TGTGCCAGCGGAAGTCCCGGGGGGTACAATGAGCAGTTCTTC. Protein sequence: CASGSPGGYNEQFF.

This clone has a single count. The V and J genes are TRBV6-5 and TRBJ2-7, with D tentatively TRBD1 (6 bases). Trimming removed 6 bases from V and 7 bases from J, with 16 bases in between. The CDR3 spans 13 residues. The germline CDR1 and CDR2 sequences are MNHEY and SVGAGI. CDR3 sequence reads: CASRKLQGEEQYF. The CDR3 region has the DNA TGTGCCAGCAGGAAATTACAGGGAGAGGAGCAGTACTTC.

The chain employs TRBV4-3 and TRBJ1-2, with TRBD1 matching 7 bases. There are 16 residues in the CDR3. Trimming took 0 bases from V and 8 from J; bases not matched to a gene: 12. The germline V gene encodes CDR1 LGHNA and CDR2 YSLEER. In nucleotides, the CDR3 is TGCGCCAGCAGCCAAGATACACAGGGGCGGGGTGAGGGCTACACCTTC. As protein: CASSQDTQGRGEGYTF.

The genes are TRBV28 and TRBJ2-7, with unresolved D. CDR1 and CDR2 (germline): MDHEN, SYDVKM. Trimming pared 7 bases from V and 3 bases from J, leaving 13 bases between. The CDR3 runs 13 residues. The CDR3 protein is CASNAGLHYEQYF. DNA for the CDR3: TGTGCCAGCAACGCAGGTCTTCACTACGAGCAGTACTTC.

The chain is built from TRBV5-6 and TRBJ2-5; D is perhaps TRBD2 (6 bases). Looked up from germline, CDR1 is SGHDT and CDR2 is YYEEEE. V was shortened by 1 base and J by 4 bases, with 8 bases between the two germline ends. The CDR3 spans 13 residues. CDR3 in amino acids: CASSLSGVETQYF. The CDR3 DNA reads as TGTGCCAGCAGCTTGTCGGGGGTAGAGACCCAGTACTTC.

Written as DNA, the CDR3 is TGTGCCAGCAGTTTTCGGCTGGTGTCTCGAGGTGTAGAACAGCCCCAGCATTTT. The encoded protein is CASSFRLVSRGVEQPQHF. The chain is built from TRBV27 and TRBJ1-5; D unresolved. The V and J ends lost 3 bases and 7 bases respectively, with 25 bases between them. Germline values: CDR1 MNHEY, CDR2 SMNVEV (reference sequence). The length of the CDR3 is 18 residues.

V gene TRBV19 combines with J gene TRBJ1-5, with D possibly being TRBD1 (5 bases). Germline V gene data show CDR1 as LNHDA and CDR2 as SQIVND (reference sequence). Trimming stripped 5 bases from V and 2 bases from J, with 13 bases between. The CDR3 runs to 15 residues. CDR3 in amino acids: CASSALQAGNQPQHF. CDR3 sequence (DNA): TGTGCCAGTAGTGCCCTACAGGCAGGCAATCAGCCCCAGCATTTT. Full variable domain (outside the CDR3, taken from reference TRBV19 and TRBJ1-5): DGGITQSPKYLFRKEGQNVTLSCEQNLNHDAMYWYRQDPGQGLRLIYYSQIVNDFQKGDIAEGYSVSREKKESFPLTVTSAQKNPTAFYLCASSALQAGNQPQHFGDGTRLSIL.

J is TRBJ2-7 and V is TRBV4-1; tentatively, D is TRBD1 (6 bases). Germline V gene lookup returns CDR1 MGHRA and CDR2 YSYEKL. The CDR3 runs to 15 residues. Trimming took off 4 bases at V and 2 bases at J, with 15 bases between the two ends. The DNA for the CDR3 is TGCGCCAGCAGCCTTCGATGGGACACAGCCTACGAGCAGTACTTC. Its protein is CASSLRWDTAYEQYF.

The DNA for the CDR3 is TGCAGCGTTGGTCGGGGCAGGGGGCTTATGAACACTGAAGCTTTCTTT. Its translation: CSVGRGRGLMNTEAFF. The V gene is TRBV29-1, the J gene TRBJ1-1; 8 bases line up with TRBD1. The CDR3 totals 16 residues. In germline, CDR1 is SQVTM, CDR2 ANQGSEA. Trimming cost V 4 bases and J 0 bases; bases outside gene matches: 10.

This chain links TRBV6-5 with TRBJ1-1; weak D call: TRBD1 (5 bases). The V gene's germline CDR1 is MNHEY and CDR2 SVGAGI. The CDR3 extends over 15 amino acids. Trimming took 0 bases from V and 0 from J, leaving 8 bases between them. CDR3 DNA: TGTGCCAGCAGTTACTCGACAGCCATGAACACTGAAGCTTTCTTT. Protein sequence: CASSYSTAMNTEAFF.

This rearrangement joins TRBV7-3 to TRBJ2-2; D is perhaps TRBD1 or TRBD2 (6 bases each). The germline V and J ends were trimmed by 3 bases and 5 bases, with 19 bases remaining between them. The V gene's germline CDR1 is SGHTA and CDR2 FQGTGA. CDR3 length: 17 residues. CDR3 amino acids: CASSFGGPATGTGELFF. CDR3 DNA: TGTGCCAGCAGCTTTGGGGGGCCAGCCACTGGGACCGGGGAGCTGTTTTTT.

The chain joins TRBV11-2 to TRBJ1-2; TRBD1 agrees at 8 bases. The CDR3 runs to 15 residues. V lost 5 bases, J lost 7 bases, and 12 bases stayed unmatched. In germline, CDR1 is SGHAT, CDR2 FQNNGV. The CDR3 DNA follows: TGTGCCAGCAGCGACCGAACTCAGGGGGCGACTGGCTACACCTTC. Translation: CASSDRTQGATGYTF.

This clone was found once. The chain joins TRBV12-3 or TRBV12-4 to TRBJ1-2; D is possibly TRBD1 (6 bases). The CDR3 has 13 residues. Trimming removed 6 bases at V and 1 base at J, with 9 bases between. The CDR3 loop is CASRNRDNYGYTF. In DNA form, the CDR3 reads TGTGCCAGCAGGAACAGGGATAACTATGGCTACACCTTC.

This chain uses TRBV6-2 or TRBV6-3 with TRBJ2-3, with 9 nucleotides matching TRBD2. The CDR3 is 16 residues long. Per germline, CDR1 MNHEY and CDR2 SVGEGT. V lost 3 bases, J lost 4 bases, and 8 bases stayed unmatched. The CDR3 loop is CASSYGGRGTADTQYF. The CDR3 coding sequence is TGTGCCAGCAGTTATGGCGGGAGGGGAACGGCAGATACGCAGTATTTT.

The chain joins TRBV7-9 to TRBJ2-1; 9 bases are shared with TRBD1. The CDR3 has 12 amino acids. The germline V gene encodes CDR1 SEHNR and CDR2 FQNEAQ (reference sequence). V lost 6 bases to trimming and J lost 8 bases; unmatched junction nucleotides: 2. CDR3 sequence reads: CASRRQGDEQFF. CDR3 nucleotide sequence: TGTGCCAGCAGACGACAGGGGGATGAGCAGTTCTTC.